This paragraph covers one T cell receptor (beta chain) sequence. The sample belongs to a study of blood T cell repertoires in COVID-19. The CDR3 has 15 residues. Germline V gene sequence: CDR1 SEHNR, CDR2 FQNEAQ (reference sequence). Trimming took 0 bases from V and 4 from J; bases not matched to a gene: 6. Sequencing used immunoSEQ multiplex PCR; TCRdb keeps in-frame clones, though not all of them. The profile covers 200,000 to 300,000 clones, with 82% appearing a single time and 1.5% to 2% taken by the ten largest. Sequenced: peripheral blood. The sequence was obtained from a woman older than 75 with acute or convalescent COVID-19. The chain employs TRBV7-9 and TRBJ2-7, with 7 bases that match TRBD2. CDR3 protein: CASSLAGGTRYEQYF. Here the CDR3 DNA reads TGTGCCAGCAGCTTAGCGGGGGGGACTCGGTACGAGCAGTACTTC.